This T cell receptor beta chain was documented in a study of OX40 agonist ivuxolimab in advanced cancers. Notes on the study in general: On average, CD8+ T cells had more expanded clones than CD4+. Doses of 0.1 to 3.0 mg/kg were accompanied by clonal expansion of CD4+ and CD8+ blood T cells by week 6. Among the lowest levels of clonal expansion were found in partial responders at 0.1-3.0 mg/kg.

The table came from immunoSEQ multiplex PCR; TCRdb's copy has only in-frame clones and leaves some out. Counted here are roughly 76,000 clones, roughly 85% occurring once; the ten biggest clones make up roughly 3.1%. With regard to this clone: Its antigen is as yet unknown.

This CDR3 has 16 amino acids. The sequence derives from an adult with an advanced solid tumor such as melanoma, head and neck, liver or kidney cancer. This material consisted of CD4+ or CD8+ T cells sorted from blood, taken in a trial of the OX40 agonist ivuxolimab. This chain connects TRBV1 to TRBJ2-7; the table calls TRBD1, which could not be checked here. TRBV1 corresponds to a pseudogene. The CDR3 nucleotides are TGCACCAGCAGCCCCACCCCCGGGGACAACTCCTACGAGCAGTACTTC. Its protein product is CTSSPTPGDNSYEQYF.